A selection of T cell receptor beta chains follows, all from one sample in a study of identical twins. TCRdb fed the 5' RACE reads into MiXCR, producing one record per CDR3 protein. Of roughly 290,000 distinct CDR3 sequences in the sample, roughly 8.6% are singletons; the top ten hold more than 2%. Separately, the same data were catalogued under a study of yellow fever vaccine responses in identical twins.

The sequencing sample was made of memory (CD45RO+) T cells sorted from blood. Source of these receptors: a woman under 30 in good health. The CDR3 runs from the conserved cysteine through the conserved F or W. The D gene is left open where the match is weak. Clone size is not always given. Where it is, it says once, few, many or a class for expanded clones.

V gene,clone size,J gene,D gene,CDR3 protein,CDR3 DNA
TRBV25-1,.,TRBJ1-2,.,CASTSSGYYGYTF,TGTGCCAGCACGTCCAGTGGTTACTATGGCTACACCTTC
TRBV9,few,TRBJ2-1,TRBD2,CASSPGLASMIEQFF,TGTGCCAGCAGCCCGGGACTAGCATCAATGATTGAGCAGTTCTTC
TRBV20-1,few,TRBJ1-1,.,CSARPTEMMNTEAFF,TGCAGTGCTAGGCCGACAGAGATGATGAACACTGAAGCTTTCTTT
TRBV3-1,.,TRBJ2-2,.,CASSRLGIRGANIGELFF,TGTGCCAGCAGCCGCCTGGGAATTCGGGGCGCGAACATCGGGGAGCTGTTTTTT
TRBV12-3/TRBV12-4,many,TRBJ2-2,TRBD2,CASSRREVALGELFF,TGTGCCAGCAGTCGCCGGGAGGTAGCATTAGGGGAGCTGTTTTTT
TRBV12-3/TRBV12-4,.,TRBJ2-7,.,CASSLEQGNEQYF,TGTGCCAGCAGTTTAGAACAGGGAAACGAGCAGTACTTC
TRBV20-1,few,TRBJ2-3,TRBD2,CSAMWEGLDTQYF,TGCAGTGCTATGTGGGAGGGGTTGGATACGCAGTATTTT
TRBV3-1,many,TRBJ2-1,.,CASSLEVDRGEQFF,TGTGCCAGCAGCCTCGAGGTCGATCGAGGTGAGCAGTTCTTC
TRBV5-1,many,TRBJ1-4,.,CASSTRGSRYGKLFF,TGCGCCAGCAGCACCCGGGGGTCACGGTACGGAAAACTGTTTTTT
TRBV20-1,.,TRBJ1-2,TRBD1,CSASRGRGYTF,TGCAGTGCTAGCAGGGGGCGGGGCTACACCTTC
TRBV12-3/TRBV12-4,many,TRBJ2-1,TRBD2,CASSSRRGGKFF,TGTGCCAGCAGTTCCCGGCGCGGGGGGAAGTTCTTC
TRBV12-3/TRBV12-4,many,TRBJ1-3,.,CASSPGDRPGNTIYF,TGTGCCAGCAGCCCAGGTGACAGGCCAGGAAACACCATATATTTT
TRBV12-3/TRBV12-4,.,TRBJ1-2,.,CASSLVGGPGNYGYTF,TGTGCCAGCAGTTTAGTCGGGGGGCCCGGTAACTATGGCTACACCTTC
TRBV7-8,few,TRBJ2-7,TRBD2,CASSFASGGVLGYEQYF,TGTGCCAGCAGCTTCGCTAGCGGGGGGGTTTTGGGGTACGAGCAGTACTTC
TRBV5-1,many,TRBJ2-5,TRBD1,CASSYSGTGAGETQYF,TGCGCCAGCAGCTATTCCGGGACAGGGGCTGGTGAGACCCAGTACTTC
TRBV28,.,TRBJ2-2,.,CASISSGPGHTGELFF,TGTGCCAGCATCTCATCGGGGCCGGGGCACACCGGGGAGCTGTTTTTT
TRBV5-5,many,TRBJ2-3,TRBD1,CASSLEETGSVRDTQYF,TGTGCCAGCAGCTTGGAAGAGACAGGGAGTGTAAGGGATACGCAGTATTTT
TRBV6-1,few,TRBJ2-5,.,CASSDLRDTETQYF,TGTGCCAGCAGTGACCTCCGGGACACAGAGACCCAGTACTTC
TRBV25-1,many,TRBJ1-2,.,CASSDTGRYGYTF,TGTGCCAGCAGTGATACAGGGAGATATGGCTACACCTTC
TRBV29-1,many,TRBJ2-5,.,CSGVGDGETQYF,TGCAGCGGCGTCGGGGATGGGGAGACCCAGTACTTC
TRBV4-2,few,TRBJ2-1,TRBD2,CASSQDGGGRGGNEQFF,TGTGCCAGCAGCCAAGACGGGGGCGGGAGGGGAGGCAATGAGCAGTTCTTC
TRBV10-1,.,TRBJ1-2,.,CASSEGPDGYTF,TGCGCCAGCAGTGAGGGACCCGATGGCTACACCTTC
TRBV7-7,few,TRBJ2-5,TRBD2,CASSLGLAGVRETQYF,TGTGCCAGCAGCTTAGGACTAGCGGGAGTACGGGAGACCCAGTACTTC
TRBV20-1,many,TRBJ2-3,.,CSVTVKGYTDTQYF,TGCAGTGTCACCGTCAAAGGGTACACAGATACGCAGTATTTT
TRBV28,.,TRBJ2-6,.,CASSFMGQGRSGANVLTF,TGTGCCAGCAGTTTTATGGGTCAGGGAAGGTCTGGGGCCAACGTCCTGACTTTC
TRBV24-1,few,TRBJ2-1,TRBD2,CATSDTLAGGPGEQFF,TGTGCCACCAGTGATACACTAGCGGGGGGGCCAGGGGAGCAGTTCTTC
TRBV12-3/TRBV12-4,many,TRBJ1-2,TRBD1,CASRQGQGRRGYGYTF,TGTGCCAGCAGGCAAGGACAGGGGCGGCGCGGCTATGGCTACACCTTC
TRBV3-1,.,TRBJ2-3,TRBD2,CASRKSGGATDTQYF,TGTGCCAGCAGGAAGAGCGGGGGGGCAACAGATACGCAGTATTTT
TRBV2,.,TRBJ2-5,TRBD1,CASSAGTGRETQYF,TGTGCCAGCAGTGCCGGGACAGGGCGAGAGACCCAGTACTTC
TRBV7-7,.,TRBJ2-3,TRBD2,CASSRGGGDTQYF,TGTGCCAGCAGCCGCGGGGGGGGAGATACGCAGTATTTT
TRBV13,many,TRBJ1-2,TRBD1,CASSSLDRVEGYTF,TGTGCCAGCAGCTCACTAGACAGGGTTGAAGGCTACACCTTC
TRBV12-3/TRBV12-4,many,TRBJ1-1,TRBD1,CASSHRGGTEAFF,TGTGCCAGCAGTCACAGGGGTGGCACTGAAGCTTTCTTT
TRBV28,.,TRBJ2-7,.,CATQRYEQYF,TGTGCCACCCAGCGCTACGAGCAGTACTTC
TRBV5-1,many,TRBJ2-2,.,CASSLPGTSRDGELFF,TGCGCCAGCAGCTTGCCGGGGACGAGTAGGGACGGGGAGCTGTTTTTT
TRBV12-3/TRBV12-4,.,TRBJ2-1,.,CASSLAGVNHEQFF,TGTGCCAGCAGTTTAGCGGGAGTTAACCATGAGCAGTTCTTC
TRBV20-1,.,TRBJ1-2,TRBD1,CSARDLAGQGARDTF,TGCAGTGCTAGAGATCTAGCGGGACAGGGGGCGAGAGACACCTTC
TRBV27,few,TRBJ1-3,.,CASSAGTVDSGNTIYF,TGTGCCAGCAGTGCTGGGACTGTGGACTCTGGAAACACCATATATTTT
TRBV12-3/TRBV12-4,many,TRBJ1-6,TRBD1,CASSPRTGFSSPLHF,TGTGCCAGCAGTCCCCGGACAGGGTTTAGTTCACCCCTCCACTTT
TRBV27,few,TRBJ2-6,.,CASSRQTSSGANVLTF,TGTGCCAGCAGCAGACAGACTAGCTCTGGGGCCAACGTCCTGACTTTC
TRBV28,many,TRBJ2-1,.,CASSSGLQSRVFF,TGTGCCAGCAGTTCAGGACTCCAGAGTAGAGTGTTCTTC
TRBV15,few,TRBJ1-1,.,CATSPLRGSEMNTEAFF,TGTGCCACCAGCCCCCTTCGCGGGAGCGAAATGAACACTGAAGCTTTCTTT
TRBV3-1,few,TRBJ1-2,TRBD1,CASSQRDREWGYTF,TGTGCCAGCAGCCAGCGGGACAGGGAATGGGGCTACACCTTC
TRBV10-2,.,TRBJ2-1,TRBD2,CASSESGLAGGKQFF,TGCGCCAGCAGTGAGTCTGGTCTAGCGGGGGGCAAGCAGTTCTTC
TRBV29-1,many,TRBJ2-1,TRBD2,CSGSSGSSEQFF,TGCAGCGGGTCTAGCGGGAGTAGTGAGCAGTTCTTC
TRBV27,.,TRBJ2-7,.,CASRKGVAGTYEQYF,TGTGCCAGCAGAAAAGGAGTCGCGGGAACCTACGAGCAGTACTTC
TRBV4-1,many,TRBJ1-1,.,CASSQAGGIMNTEAFF,TGCGCCAGCAGCCAAGCGGGGGGGATCATGAACACTGAAGCTTTCTTT
TRBV4-1,few,TRBJ2-3,.,CASSQPRDTQYF,TGCGCCAGCAGCCAACCGCGAGATACGCAGTATTTT
TRBV5-1,many,TRBJ1-2,.,CASSLDGRDTWGYTF,TGCGCCAGCAGCTTGGACGGCCGGGATACTTGGGGCTACACCTTC
TRBV12-3/TRBV12-4,many,TRBJ1-2,TRBD1,CASRPGTGNSYGYTF,TGTGCCAGCAGACCAGGGACAGGGAATTCCTATGGCTACACCTTC
TRBV20-1,.,TRBJ2-1,TRBD1,CSAMRQGVNEQFF,TGCAGTGCTATGAGACAGGGGGTTAATGAGCAGTTCTTC
TRBV24-1,few,TRBJ1-5,.,CATSDSGPSNQPQHF,TGTGCCACCAGTGATTCCGGGCCAAGCAATCAGCCCCAGCATTTT
TRBV24-1,few,TRBJ2-3,.,CATSAASSYTQYF,TGTGCCACCAGTGCGGCTAGTAGTTATACGCAGTATTTT
TRBV20-1,medium-sized,TRBJ1-1,.,CSARDLVNTEAFF,TGCAGTGCTAGAGATCTGGTGAACACTGAAGCTTTCTTT
TRBV5-1,many,TRBJ2-2,TRBD2,CASSLNKGTSSSWAGELFF,TGCGCCAGCAGCTTGAATAAAGGGACTAGCAGTTCGTGGGCCGGGGAGCTGTTTTTT
TRBV5-1,many,TRBJ2-5,.,CASTIGTGLGETQYF,TGCGCCAGCACCATCGGGACGGGACTTGGGGAGACCCAGTACTTC
TRBV2,.,TRBJ2-7,.,CASSPRDATYEQYF,TGTGCCAGCAGCCCCCGGGACGCAACCTACGAGCAGTACTTC
TRBV3-1,.,TRBJ2-1,.,CATSAGTQSYNEQFF,TGTGCCACCAGCGCGGGGACCCAATCCTACAATGAGCAGTTCTTC
TRBV6-5,many,TRBJ2-2,.,CASTSPGETGELFF,TGTGCCAGCACTTCCCCGGGCGAGACCGGGGAGCTGTTTTTT
TRBV11-2,few,TRBJ2-5,TRBD2,CASSLVGQPGGRETQYF,TGTGCCAGCAGCTTAGTTGGACAGCCGGGAGGGCGCGAGACCCAGTACTTC
TRBV18,.,TRBJ2-6,.,CASSPRQGALSGANVLTF,TGTGCCAGCTCACCACGGCAAGGGGCCCTCTCTGGGGCCAACGTCCTGACTTTC